This TCR beta chain was identified in a study of CD8 T cells in Susac syndrome. V shed 8 bases and J shed 4 bases, with 16 bases lying between them. Looked up from germline, CDR1 is SGHVS and CDR2 is FNYEAQ. The CDR3 loop spans 14 amino acids. RNA, at about 0.5 to 1 ug, was reverse transcribed with random hexamers. TCRdb redid the calling of the immunoSEQ multiplex PCR reads with MiXCR, one entry per CDR3 protein. The table records approximately 140,000 distinct CDR3 sequences, 94% of them present only once. TEMRA cells were FACS-enriched, with CD8+ and CD4+ T cells isolated negatively. The sequencing input was CD8+ T cells from PBMCs. The gene calls are TRBV7-6 and TRBJ2-3; D is perhaps TRBD1 (6 bases). The sequence derives from a human donor in good health. CDR3 residues: CASRDTGFADTQYF. For the CDR3, the DNA is TGTGCCAGCCGAGATACAGGGTTTGCAGATACGCAGTATTTT.